Listed here are 10 T cell receptor beta chains from one sample, sequenced in a study of radiation and T cells in renal cell carcinoma. Sample time point: blood 4 weeks post-SBRT, at nephrectomy. Treatment specified: 15 Gy SBRT to primary tumor, nephrectomy 4 weeks later. Profiling relied on immunoSEQ multiplex PCR, and the TCRdb table lists in-frame clones only, not all of them. In the table there are approximately 150,000 clones, 75% to 90% of which are singletons. The specimen was blood, collected from a patient whose treatment included radiotherapy and nephrectomy. These receptors came from a woman aged 50 to 65 with renal cell carcinoma.

The chain links TRBV2 to TRBJ2-7; D is unclear. V was shortened by 4 bases and J by 6 bases, with 10 bases between the two germline ends. CDR3 length equals 12 residues. The germline V gene encodes CDR1 SNHLY and CDR2 FYNNEI. CDR3 amino acids: CASSAKRSEQYF. CDR3 nucleotide sequence: TGTGCCAGCAGTGCCAAAAGGTCCGAGCAGTACTTC.

The chain joins TRBV6-6 to TRBJ1-1, with D perhaps matching TRBD1 (5 bases). The CDR3 is made up of 14 amino acids. V was pared by 5 bases and J by 7 bases, with 17 bases between. The germline CDR1 and CDR2 sequences are MNHNY and SVGAGI (reference sequence). The CDR3 DNA reads TGTGCCAGCAGTCCAGGGTATGGGGTAGGTGAAGCTTTCTTT. This sequence encodes CASSPGYGVGEAFF.

This clone was seen a handful of times. The CDR3 nucleotides read TGTGCCAGCAGTTACGGGTTCTATGGCTACACCTTC. This encodes CASSYGFYGYTF. The chain employs TRBV6-5 and TRBJ1-2; D is unresolved. Trimming took 2 bases from V and 4 from J, leaving 5 bases between them. From germline, CDR1 is MNHEY and CDR2 SVGAGI. The CDR3 covers 12 residues.

CDR3 loop: CAIRRTGSSYNEQFF. The CDR3 region has the DNA TGTGCCATAAGGAGGACAGGGAGCTCCTACAATGAGCAGTTCTTC. The chain combines TRBV2 with TRBJ2-1; 8 nucleotides align to TRBD1. After removal of 10 bases from V and 0 bases from J, the junction contained 8 bases not matched to a gene. The CDR3 covers 15 residues. The V gene's germline CDR1 is SNHLY and CDR2 FYNNEI.

This clone was found once. The J gene is TRBJ1-4, the V gene TRBV9; TRBD1 might be the D (5 bases). The CDR3 extends over 14 amino acids. Germline CDR1 is SGDLS and CDR2 is YYNGEE. The V gene lost 2 bases and the J gene lost 3 bases, with 8 bases spanning the gap. In DNA, the CDR3 is TGTGCCAGCAGCGTCGGGACGGCTAATGAAAAACTGTTTTTT. This encodes CASSVGTANEKLFF. The full variable domain, its missing parts supplied by reference TRBV9 and TRBJ1-4, is DSGVTQTPKHLITATGQRVTLRCSPRSGDLSVYWYQQSLDQGLQFLIQYYNGEERAKGNILERFSAQQFPDLHSELNLSSLELGDSALYFCASSVGTANEKLFFGSGTQLSVL.

This sequence joins TRBV28 and TRBJ2-7; no clear D gene. There are 13 residues in the CDR3. Germline CDR1 MDHEN, CDR2 SYDVKM. Trimming shortened V by 6 bases and J by 3 bases, and 12 bases separated the two germline ends. CDR3 DNA sequence: TGTGCCAGCAGGCACCCCGACAACTACGAGCAGTACTTC. This translates into CASRHPDNYEQYF.

The rearrangement joins TRBV9 to TRBJ2-1, with 8 nucleotides matching TRBD2. This CDR3 contains 15 residues. Unmatched junction bases numbered 10, after V lost 4 bases and J lost 7 bases. Germline-derived CDR1 and CDR2 are SGDLS and YYNGEE. The DNA for the CDR3 is TGTGCCAGCAGCTTTAGCGGGAATAGTGCAAATGAGCAGTTCTTC. As protein: CASSFSGNSANEQFF.

The chain couples TRBV5-1 to TRBJ2-3; no definite D call. Trimming shortened V by 0 bases and J by 5 bases, and 7 bases separated the two germline ends. Germline assignment: CDR1 SGHRS and CDR2 YFSETQ. The CDR3 is made up of 13 amino acids. CDR3 coding DNA: TGCGCCAGCAGCTTGGACGGTATAGATACGCAGTATTTT. Encoded protein: CASSLDGIDTQYF.

The V call is TRBV6-5, the J call TRBJ2-3; D unresolved. CDR1 is MNHEY, CDR2 SVGAGI, per germline. V was pared by 5 bases and J by 4 bases, with 13 bases between. This CDR3 contains 14 residues. The DNA of the CDR3 is TGTGCCAGCAGTCCGGGTATCTTGGCAGATACGCAGTATTTT. The encoded protein is CASSPGILADTQYF.

J is TRBJ1-4 and V is TRBV7-8; 7 nucleotides agree with TRBD1. V lost 5 bases, J lost 7 bases, and 7 bases stayed unmatched. CDR1 is SGHVS and CDR2 is FQNEAQ in the germline V gene. This CDR3 has 14 amino acids. As DNA, the CDR3 is TGTGCCAGCAGCACCGGCAGGGGGGTTGAAAAACTGTTTTTT. Residues: CASSTGRGVEKLFF.